This T cell receptor (beta chain) was sequenced for a study of T cell changes during pregnancy in multiple sclerosis. Repertoires were generated with immunoSEQ multiplex PCR, while TCRdb's copy carries only in-frame clones and drops some. The sample has around 47,000 clones, 90% to 95% seen once; the top ten hold around 4%. The CDR3 length is 20 residues. CDR1 and CDR2 (germline): LNHNV, YYDKDF (reference sequence). V dropped 5 bases and J dropped 4; count of bases not matched to a gene: 18. The starting material was CD8+ T cells from peripheral blood mononuclear cells, obtained in the first trimester of pregnancy. The rearrangement joins TRBV15 to TRBJ2-6; 9 nucleotides line up with TRBD2. This receptor was identified in a female donor with multiple sclerosis, enrolled in a pregnancy study. DNA for the CDR3: TGTGCCACCAGCCCCTTCTCTGAGGCGGGAGGGCTGCAGGGGGCCAACGTCCTGACTTTC. Translation gives CATSPFSEAGGLQGANVLTF. Combining the CDR3 with reference TRBV15 and TRBJ2-6 gives the whole variable domain DAMVIQNPRYQVTQFGKPVTLSCSQTLNHNVMYWYQQKSSQAPKLLFHYYDKDFNNEADTPDNFQSRRPNTSFCFLDIRSPGLGDTAMYLCATSPFSEAGGLQGANVLTFGAGSRLTVL.